Listed below are T cell receptor beta chains from one sample, sequenced in a study of shared clonotypes between healthy human individuals. TCRdb's table, derived via immunoSEQ multiplex PCR, lists solely in-frame clones and lacks some. The sample lists 560,000 or so clones; about 96% were seen once. The sample comprised naive CD8+ T cells sorted from blood. These receptors came from a woman aged 30 to 39 in good health. CDR3s include the opening cysteine and the closing phenylalanine or tryptophan. The D gene is left open where the match is weak. The size of a clone is reported for some rows only, either as once, few or many, or as a class for expanded clones.

d_gene,v_gene,j_gene,abundance,CDR3nt,CDR3aa
NA,TRBV7-9,TRBJ1-2,NA,TGTGCCAGCAGCACGGGACGGTTTTACGGCTACACCTTC,CASSTGRFYGYTF
NA,TRBV7-9,TRBJ1-2,NA,TGTGCCAGCAGCTTCAGGGGAAATGGCTACACCTTC,CASSFRGNGYTF
TRBD2,TRBV19,TRBJ2-1,NA,TGTGCCAGCGGACTAGCGGGAGAATATGAGCAGTTCTTC,CASGLAGEYEQFF
TRBD1,TRBV7-9,TRBJ2-5,NA,TGTGCCAGCAGCCGGGACAGAAAAGAGACCCAGTACTTC,CASSRDRKETQYF
NA,TRBV28,TRBJ2-1,NA,TGTGCCAGCAGTTTTAACAGAAGGTCCTACAATGAGCAGTTCTTC,CASSFNRRSYNEQFF
NA,TRBV5-4,TRBJ2-3,NA,TGTGCCAGCAGCTTGGGAGGGACGGAGACAGATACGCAGTATTTT,CASSLGGTETDTQYF
NA,TRBV27,TRBJ2-7,NA,TGTGCCAGCAGTTTCGGCAGGGCCTACGAGCAGTGCTTC,CASSFGRAYEQCF
NA,TRBV5-4,TRBJ1-1,NA,TGTGCCAGCAGCTTGGCTGAGGGGACTGAAGCTTTCTTT,CASSLAEGTEAFF
NA,TRBV7-9,TRBJ2-1,NA,TGTGCCAGCAGCTGGGTGGCAAGTGAGCAGTTCTTC,CASSWVASEQFF
NA,TRBV2,TRBJ2-6,NA,TGTGCCAGCAGTTTTAGGGTCTCCTCTGGGGCCAACGTCCTGACTTTC,CASSFRVSSGANVLTF
NA,TRBV4-2,TRBJ2-7,NA,TGTGCCAGCAGCCAAGAAAGGCCGGAGGACTCATACTACGAGCAGTACTTC,CASSQERPEDSYYEQYF
NA,TRBV7-7,TRBJ2-1,NA,TGTGCCAGCAGCAATTCTGGCGGAAGCTCCTACAATGAGCAGTTCTTC,CASSNSGGSSYNEQFF
NA,TRBV7-9,TRBJ2-5,few,TGTGCCAGCAGCTTCCAAGGAGATCTAGAGACCCAGTACTTC,CASSFQGDLETQYF
TRBD2,TRBV19,TRBJ2-1,NA,TGTGCCAGTAGTTTTCTAGCGGGAGGATCTAGTGAGCAGTTCTTC,CASSFLAGGSSEQFF
TRBD2,TRBV7-2,TRBJ2-2,once,TGTGCCAGCAGCTTAGCCCGGGGACTAGCGGGAGTTGTGGACACCGGGGAGCTGTTTTTT,CASSLARGLAGVVDTGELFF
NA,TRBV5-5,TRBJ2-1,once,TGTGCCAGCAGCTTGGAACCCTACAATGAGCAGTTCTTC,CASSLEPYNEQFF
NA,TRBV28,TRBJ2-1,NA,TGTGCCAGCAGTTATAGGTTGTTTCTCAATGAGCAGTTCTTC,CASSYRLFLNEQFF
TRBD2,TRBV28,TRBJ2-1,NA,TGTGCCAGCAGGGGACTAGCGGGCCACAATGAGCAGTTCTTC,CASRGLAGHNEQFF
TRBD2,TRBV10-3,TRBJ2-7,NA,TGTGCCATCAGTGAGTCCGCAGGGACTAAGCGTTACGAGCAGTACTTC,CAISESAGTKRYEQYF
NA,TRBV19,TRBJ1-5,once,TGTGCCAGTAGTCCGCTGACAGTCAGCAATCAGCCCCAGCATTTT,CASSPLTVSNQPQHF
NA,TRBV21-1,TRBJ2-7,NA,TGTGCCAGCACGGGACCACAAACTATACGGGGATACGAGCAGTACTTC,CASTGPQTIRGYEQYF
TRBD2,TRBV6-1,TRBJ2-5,NA,TGTGCCAGCAGTGATCCCTCCGGGACTAGCGAACCCTCCGGGGAGACCCAGTACTTC,CASSDPSGTSEPSGETQYF
TRBD2,TRBV28,TRBJ2-7,NA,TGTGCCAGCAGACCGGCTAGCGGGAGCTTTGAAGAGCAGTACTTC,CASRPASGSFEEQYF
NA,TRBV5-4,TRBJ2-3,NA,TGTGCCAGCAGCTGGGTCGGAAGCACAGATACGCAGTATTTT,CASSWVGSTDTQYF
NA,TRBV4-1,TRBJ2-7,NA,TGCGCCAGCAGCCAAGAAGGCGGACGAAGGTATTTGGGCTACGAGCAGTACTTC,CASSQEGGRRYLGYEQYF
NA,TRBV2,TRBJ2-5,NA,TGTGCCAGCAGTGCTACAGACCAAGAGACCCAGTACTTC,CASSATDQETQYF
TRBD1,TRBV5-8,TRBJ1-5,NA,TGTGCCAGCACCTCGGACGACAGGGACTATAGCAATCAGCCCCAGCATTTT,CASTSDDRDYSNQPQHF
TRBD2,TRBV28,TRBJ2-7,NA,TGTGCCAGCACCTCCCGGGGGGGAGGGGAGCAGTACTTC,CASTSRGGGEQYF
NA,TRBV13,TRBJ2-6,NA,TGTGCCAGCAGCCGGCGAAGCTCTGGGGCCAACGTCCTGACTTTC,CASSRRSSGANVLTF
NA,TRBV6-5,TRBJ2-4,NA,TGTGCCAGCAGTTACTCTGGAGGAGCCAAAAACATTCAGTACTTC,CASSYSGGAKNIQYF
NA,TRBV27,TRBJ2-3,NA,TGTGCCAGCAAGATAGCGGAGGGGGGGGATACTACGCAGTATTTT,CASKIAEGGDTTQYF
TRBD1,TRBV7-8,TRBJ2-1,NA,TGTGCCAGCAGCTTGACAGGGGCCTACAATGAGCAGTTCTTC,CASSLTGAYNEQFF
TRBD2,TRBV7-9,TRBJ2-7,NA,TGTGCCAGCAGTGGAGCGGGAGGGCTGAACGAGCAGTACTTC,CASSGAGGLNEQYF
NA,TRBV7-9,TRBJ1-2,NA,TGTGCCAGCAGCCTCCGTCCCGACGGCTACACCTTC,CASSLRPDGYTF
NA,TRBV6-5,TRBJ1-2,NA,TGTGCCAGCAGTTACTCGAATTGGGCTGGCTACACCTTC,CASSYSNWAGYTF
TRBD1,TRBV7-9,TRBJ2-1,NA,TGTGCCAGCAGCCCATCGAGGACAGGAGAGGGCAATGAGCAGTTCTTC,CASSPSRTGEGNEQFF
TRBD1,TRBV29-1,TRBJ1-1,NA,TGCAGCGTGAAAGGGGGCGCGAACACTGAAGCTTTCTTT,CSVKGGANTEAFF
NA,TRBV13,TRBJ2-7,NA,TGTGCCAGCAGCTTAGGCAGGGGATGGGAGCAGTACTTC,CASSLGRGWEQYF
TRBD1,TRBV4-2,TRBJ1-6,NA,TGTGCCAGCAGCCAAGAGGAGTTCGAGGGGGCAGCCGCCGGCTCCTATAATTCACCCCTCCACTTT,CASSQEEFEGAAAGSYNSPLHF
TRBD2,TRBV5-5,TRBJ2-5,NA,TGTGCCAGCAGATCGGGACTAGCGGGAGTTGCTGGCCAAGAGACCCAGTACTTC,CASRSGLAGVAGQETQYF
NA,TRBV28,TRBJ2-2,NA,TGTGCCAGCAGTACCCAGTGGAGGGCGTCGGCAGGGGAGCTGTTTTTT,CASSTQWRASAGELFF
NA,TRBV7-9,TRBJ2-7,NA,TGTGCCAGCAGTACACAGGGCTACGAGCAGTACTTC,CASSTQGYEQYF
TRBD2,TRBV7-6,TRBJ2-1,NA,TGTGCCAGCAGCTTAGGCCTAGCGGGAGTATATTTCTTC,CASSLGLAGVYFF
NA,TRBV2,TRBJ2-5,NA,TGTGCCAGCTGGCCTAGACTTATATGGGGGGAGACCCAGTACTTC,CASWPRLIWGETQYF
TRBD1,TRBV5-8,TRBJ2-2,NA,TGTGCCAGCAGCGCAAGACAGGGTTCCACCGGGGAGCTGTTTTTT,CASSARQGSTGELFF
NA,TRBV15,TRBJ2-1,NA,TGTGCCACCAGCAGCTCGGTGGACTACAATGAGCAGTTCTTC,CATSSSVDYNEQFF
NA,TRBV9,TRBJ1-1,NA,TGTGCCAGCAGCGGGAAGGACGGAGAGAACACTGAAGCTTTCTTT,CASSGKDGENTEAFF
NA,TRBV28,TRBJ2-3,NA,TGTGCCAGCGGCCGTCGGGCGGTCGGGGATACGCAGTATTTT,CASGRRAVGDTQYF
NA,TRBV12-1,TRBJ2-7,NA,TGTGCCAGCAGCTTTCGACTAGCGTTACTCTACGAGCAGTACTTC,CASSFRLALLYEQYF
NA,TRBV19,TRBJ2-1,NA,TGTGCCACCCAACAGGAGAGCTCCTACAATGAGCAGTTCTTC,CATQQESSYNEQFF
TRBD1,TRBV4-1,TRBJ2-5,NA,TGCGCCAGCAGCCAAGATCCCCCACAGGGGTCCTCAGAGACCCAGTACTTC,CASSQDPPQGSSETQYF
NA,TRBV9,TRBJ2-3,once,TGTGCCAGCAGCGTAGCCGTCACCCCAAGCACAGATACGCAGTATTTT,CASSVAVTPSTDTQYF
NA,TRBV11-2,TRBJ2-7,NA,TGTGCCAGCAGCTTCCCCGGGACGGGCTCCTACGAGCAGTACTTC,CASSFPGTGSYEQYF
TRBD1,TRBV19,TRBJ1-5,NA,TGTGCCAGTAGTATAGTAATGGACAGGGGACGTCGTTTTAATCAGCCCCAGCATTTT,CASSIVMDRGRRFNQPQHF
NA,TRBV10-2,TRBJ2-7,NA,TGCGCCAGCAGTGAGTCCGGGACAAGCCTTTCCTACGAGCAGTACTTC,CASSESGTSLSYEQYF
TRBD1,TRBV6-5,TRBJ2-2,NA,TGTGCCAGCAGTTACATGACAGGGGCCGGGGAGCTGTTTTTT,CASSYMTGAGELFF